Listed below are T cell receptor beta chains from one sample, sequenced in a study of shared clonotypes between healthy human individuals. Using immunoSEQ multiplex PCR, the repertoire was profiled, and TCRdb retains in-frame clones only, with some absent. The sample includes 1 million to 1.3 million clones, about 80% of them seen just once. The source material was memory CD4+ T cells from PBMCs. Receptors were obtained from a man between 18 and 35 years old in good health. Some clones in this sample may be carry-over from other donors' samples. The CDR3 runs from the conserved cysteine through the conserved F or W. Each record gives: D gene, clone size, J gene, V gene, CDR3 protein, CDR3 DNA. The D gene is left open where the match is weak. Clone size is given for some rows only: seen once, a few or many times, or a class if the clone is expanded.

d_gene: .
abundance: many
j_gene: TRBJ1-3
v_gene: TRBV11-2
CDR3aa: CASSSSRSRRGALENTIYF
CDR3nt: TGTGCCAGCAGCTCCTCCCGATCGAGGCGGGGGGCCCTGGAAAACACCATATATTTT

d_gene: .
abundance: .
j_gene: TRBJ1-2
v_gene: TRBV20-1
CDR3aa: CSARIGYGYTF
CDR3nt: TGCAGTGCCAGAATAGGGTACGGCTACACCTTC

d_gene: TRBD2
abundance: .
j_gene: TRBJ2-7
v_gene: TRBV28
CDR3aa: CASTPILAGGTYEQYF
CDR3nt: TGTGCCAGCACACCGATACTAGCGGGGGGCACCTACGAGCAGTACTTC

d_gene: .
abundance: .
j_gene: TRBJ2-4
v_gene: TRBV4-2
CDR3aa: CASSQEPLARTQYF
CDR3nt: TGTGCCAGCAGCCAAGAACCCCTAGCACGTACTCAGTACTTC

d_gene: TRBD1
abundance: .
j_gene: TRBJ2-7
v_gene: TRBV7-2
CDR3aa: CASSFRTGSSYEQYF
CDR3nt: TGTGCCAGCAGCTTTCGGACAGGGAGCTCCTACGAGCAGTACTTC

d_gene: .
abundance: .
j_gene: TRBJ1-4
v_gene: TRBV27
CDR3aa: CASSLSMGAPTEKLFF
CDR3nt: TGTGCCAGCAGTCTGTCCATGGGGGCTCCGACAGAAAAACTGTTTTTT

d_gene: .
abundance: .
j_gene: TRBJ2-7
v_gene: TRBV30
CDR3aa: CAWSVQWGPSYEQYF
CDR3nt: TGTGCCTGGAGTGTCCAGTGGGGACCTTCCTACGAGCAGTACTTC

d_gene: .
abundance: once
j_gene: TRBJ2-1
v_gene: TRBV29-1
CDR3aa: CSVARGWVVGSYNEQFF
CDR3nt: TGCAGCGTTGCGAGGGGTTGGGTAGTGGGCTCCTACAATGAGCAGTTCTTC

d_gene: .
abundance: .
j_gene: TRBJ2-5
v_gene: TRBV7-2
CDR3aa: CASSPLGHQGETQYF
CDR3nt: TGTGCCAGCAGCCCACTTGGTCATCAGGGTGAGACCCAGTACTTC

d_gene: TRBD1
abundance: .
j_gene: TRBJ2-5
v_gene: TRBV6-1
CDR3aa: CASSARDRVQETQYF
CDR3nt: TGTGCCAGCAGTGCCCGGGACAGAGTACAAGAGACCCAGTACTTC

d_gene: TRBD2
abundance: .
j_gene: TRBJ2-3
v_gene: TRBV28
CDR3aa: CASSRASGDITDTQYF
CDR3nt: TGTGCCAGCAGTCGGGCTAGCGGGGACATCACAGATACGCAGTATTTT

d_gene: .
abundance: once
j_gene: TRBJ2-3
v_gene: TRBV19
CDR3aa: CASSIAGIFGYTQYF
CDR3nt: TGTGCCAGTAGTATAGCGGGGATCTTTGGATATACGCAGTATTTT